A selection of T cell receptor beta chains follows, all from one sample in a study of CD8+ T cells in alopecia areata. Libraries were prepared by immunoSEQ multiplex PCR; TCRdb keeps only in-frame clonotypes and omits some of them. The data show about 200,000 clones, with 56% seen just once and approximately 4.9% held by the top ten. Sequencing was done on a sample of CD8+ T cells sorted from blood. All receptors come from a human donor in good health. Both conserved end residues are part of each CDR3. Each record gives: CDR3 protein, CDR3 DNA, V gene, D gene, J gene, clone size. D genes are given only for firm matches. Part of the rows lack a size; the others show once, few, many or a class for expanded clones.

CASSLGQGARTEAFF | TGTGCCAGCAGCTTAGGGCAGGGGGCGCGCACTGAAGCTTTCTTT | TRBV7-9 | TRBD1 | TRBJ1-1 | few
CASSEAGRYVKNIQYF | TGTGCCAGCAGTGAAGCGGGAAGATATGTCAAAAACATTCAGTACTTC | TRBV2 | - | TRBJ2-4 | -
CASSQQEPNYGYTF | TGCGCCAGCAGCCAACAGGAGCCAAACTATGGCTACACCTTC | TRBV5-1 | - | TRBJ1-2 | -
CASTQGIPPEQYF | TGTGCCAGCACTCAGGGAATACCCCCCGAGCAGTACTTC | TRBV2 | - | TRBJ2-7 | -
CASSPTTASSYEQYF | TGTGCCAGCAGTCCGACGACCGCTAGCTCCTACGAGCAGTACTTC | TRBV27 | - | TRBJ2-7 | -
CASSSGVLETQYF | TGCGCCAGCAGCTCAGGGGTTTTGGAGACCCAGTACTTC | TRBV5-1 | - | TRBJ2-5 | -
CAWERDRDNEQFF | TGTGCCTGGGAGCGGGACAGAGACAATGAGCAGTTCTTC | TRBV30 | - | TRBJ2-1 | -
CASTDGREQYF | TGCGCCAGCACTGACGGTCGCGAGCAGTACTTC | TRBV5-1 | - | TRBJ2-7 | -
CASSEAGGRGNQPQHF | TGTGCCAGCAGTGAAGCGGGAGGAAGAGGCAATCAGCCCCAGCATTTT | TRBV6-1 | - | TRBJ1-5 | -
CASASAQVHGYTF | TGTGCCAGCGCCTCCGCGCAGGTGCATGGCTACACCTTC | TRBV27 | - | TRBJ1-2 | -
CSVESGSNQPQHF | TGCAGCGTTGAATCGGGAAGTAATCAGCCCCAGCATTTT | TRBV29-1 | - | TRBJ1-5 | -
CASSQASGNTEAFF | TGTGCCAGCAGCCAGGCGAGCGGGAACACTGAAGCTTTCTTT | TRBV7-9 | - | TRBJ1-1 | -
CASIPESGELFF | TGTGCCAGCATTCCGGAGAGCGGGGAGCTGTTTTTT | TRBV2 | - | TRBJ2-2 | -
CACPVVDTDTQYF | TGTGCCTGCCCGGTAGTGGACACAGATACGCAGTATTTT | TRBV2 | - | TRBJ2-3 | -
CASSPGGNQPQHF | TGCGCCAGCAGTCCAGGGGGCAATCAGCCCCAGCATTTT | TRBV10-1 | - | TRBJ1-5 | once
CASSFGGQGTYEQYF | TGTGCCAGCAGTTTCGGGGGACAGGGGACCTACGAGCAGTACTTC | TRBV27 | TRBD1 | TRBJ2-7 | -
CSVSEGGPYTEAFF | TGCAGCGTTTCGGAGGGGGGGCCGTACACTGAAGCTTTCTTT | TRBV29-1 | - | TRBJ1-1 | few
CASSITGSSYNEQFF | TGTGCCAGTAGTATCACTGGCAGCTCCTACAATGAGCAGTTCTTC | TRBV19 | - | TRBJ2-1 | few
CASSPGRSEAFF | TGTGCCAGCAGCCCCGGACGGTCTGAAGCTTTCTTT | TRBV7-6 | - | TRBJ1-1 | -
CASSGNPGHFF | TGTGCCAGCAGTGGGAACCCGGGACACTTCTTC | TRBV2 | - | TRBJ2-7 | -
CSVEESGVSEQYF | TGCAGCGTTGAGGAGAGCGGGGTCTCGGAGCAGTACTTC | TRBV29-1 | TRBD2 | TRBJ2-7 | -
CASSFLGLAGGNEQFF | TGTGCCAGCAGTTTCCTCGGACTAGCGGGGGGCAATGAGCAGTTCTTC | TRBV27 | TRBD2 | TRBJ2-1 | -
CSVAPVQGHEQFF | TGCAGCGTTGCGCCGGTCCAGGGCCATGAGCAGTTCTTC | TRBV29-1 | - | TRBJ2-1 | -
CASSFSQGDEKLFF | TGTGCCAGCAGCTTTTCCCAGGGAGATGAAAAACTGTTTTTT | TRBV7-9 | - | TRBJ1-4 | -
CASSDKRGRENIQYF | TGTGCCAGCTCAGACAAGAGGGGGCGCGAAAACATTCAGTACTTC | TRBV27 | TRBD1 | TRBJ2-4 | -
CASSSEAGSYNEQFF | TGTGCCAGCAGCTCGGAAGCAGGCTCCTACAATGAGCAGTTCTTC | TRBV5-6 | - | TRBJ2-1 | -
CASSVSGGAYNEQFF | TGCGCCAGCAGCGTTAGCGGGGGGGCCTACAATGAGCAGTTCTTC | TRBV5-1 | TRBD2 | TRBJ2-1 | -